Following are 14 T cell receptor beta chains from one sample sequenced in a study of cytomegalovirus exposure and HLA in healthy donors. PCR involved 60 Vbeta and 13 Jbeta primers. The table came from immunoSEQ multiplex PCR; TCRdb's copy has only in-frame clones and leaves some out. The sample lists over 75,000 clones, 70% to 90% seen once, with around 5.6% in the top ten. Input material: PBMCs. These receptors were obtained from a woman between 18 and 29 years old in good health and CMV-seropositive.

The V and J genes are TRBV6-1 and TRBJ2-7, with 8 bases aligning to TRBD1. The CDR3 is 11 residues long. Per germline, CDR1 MNHNS and CDR2 SASEGT. With 7 bases clipped from V and 6 bases from J, the junction kept 2 bases outside the gene matches. Written as DNA, the CDR3 is TGTGCCAGCACAGACAGGGGCGAGCAGTACTTC. Protein sequence: CASTDRGEQYF.

The chain is built from TRBV30 and TRBJ1-1, with 7 bases matching TRBD1. CDR3 length equals 14 residues. With 3 bases clipped from V and 1 base from J, the junction kept 5 bases outside the gene matches. CDR1 is GTSNPN, CDR2 SVGIG, per germline (reference sequence). The CDR3 DNA follows: TGTGCCTGGAGCCCCGGGACAGCGAACACTGAAGCTTTCTTT. The encoded protein is CAWSPGTANTEAFF.

This clone occurred once. The chain joins TRBV29-1 to TRBJ1-1; 8 bases agree with TRBD1. Germline V gene lookup returns CDR1 SQVTM and CDR2 ANQGSEA. With 6 bases clipped from V and 1 base from J, the junction kept 10 bases outside the gene matches. This CDR3 is built from 15 residues. The CDR3 here is CSVARGHRGNTEAFF. The CDR3 nucleotides are TGCAGCGTCGCCAGGGGGCACAGGGGGAACACTGAAGCTTTCTTT.

The V and J genes are TRBV6-4 and TRBJ1-1; a weak D match, TRBD1 (5 bases). The CDR3 length is 13 residues. V was pared by 6 bases and J by 1 base, with 9 bases between. Germline V gives CDR1 MRHNA, CDR2 SNTAGT. CDR3 amino acids: CASRRDGNTEAFF. The CDR3 coding sequence is TGTGCCAGCAGGCGGGACGGGAACACTGAAGCTTTCTTT.

This clone was detected once. V usage is TRBV7-9 and J usage is TRBJ1-4; D ambiguous. The germline CDR1 and CDR2 sequences are SEHNR and FQNEAQ (reference sequence). V lost 3 bases and J 4 bases, leaving 3 bases between the germline ends. CDR3 length: 12 residues. The CDR3 protein is CASSFSNEKLFF. CDR3 in DNA: TGTGCCAGCAGCTTTAGTAATGAAAAACTGTTTTTT.

The chain combines TRBV19 with TRBJ2-7, with D tentatively TRBD1 (5 bases). This CDR3 is built from 14 residues. Per germline, CDR1 LNHDA and CDR2 SQIVND (reference sequence). Trimming stripped 10 bases from V and 4 bases from J, with 20 bases between. The CDR3 DNA is TGTGCCACGGGTAGGGGTCTACGTGGGTACGAGCAGTACTTC. Translating it yields CATGRGLRGYEQYF.

V gene TRBV18 combines with J gene TRBJ2-3, with D tentatively TRBD2 (6 bases). The CDR3 is 14 amino acids. Trimming took 2 bases from V and 3 from J, leaving 9 bases between them. Looked up from germline, CDR1 is KGHSH and CDR2 is LQKENI. CDR3 sequence: CASSPGLATDTQYF. The CDR3 coding sequence is TGTGCCAGCTCACCAGGCCTAGCGACAGATACGCAGTATTTT.

The gene calls are TRBV5-1 and TRBJ1-4; D might be TRBD1 (5 bases). V dropped 2 bases and J dropped 7 bases, with 15 bases sitting between them. Looked up from germline, CDR1 is SGHRS and CDR2 is YFSETQ. This CDR3 has 15 amino acids. The CDR3 DNA follows: TGCGCCAGCAGCTTCACTGGGGGGATTATTGAAAAACTGTTTTTT. This encodes CASSFTGGIIEKLFF. Full variable domain (outside the CDR3, taken from reference TRBV5-1 and TRBJ1-4): KAGVTQTPRYLIKTRGQQVTLSCSPISGHRSVSWYQQTPGQGLQFLFEYFSETQRNKGNFPGRFSGRQFSNSRSEMNVSTLELGDSALYLCASSFTGGIIEKLFFGSGTQLSVL.

V and J are TRBV30 and TRBJ2-5; D remains unclear. Trimming removed 3 bases from V and 4 bases from J, with 6 bases in between. The CDR3 has 11 amino acids. In germline, CDR1 is GTSNPN, CDR2 SVGIG (reference sequence). For the CDR3, the DNA is TGTGCCTGGAGCCCCTCAGAGACCCAGTACTTC. Encoded protein: CAWSPSETQYF.

The chain recombines TRBV9 with TRBJ1-2; a weak D match, TRBD1 (6 bases). Germline lookup yields CDR1 SGDLS and CDR2 YYNGEE. The CDR3 totals 17 residues. Trimming left V 0 bases short and J 5 bases short, with 20 bases between. The CDR3 protein is CASSVAAGPDSTYGYTF. In DNA, the CDR3 is TGTGCCAGCAGCGTAGCCGCGGGCCCGGACAGTACTTATGGCTACACCTTC.

In DNA form, the CDR3 reads TGTGCCAGCAGCGTAGATTATGGGACTCCCACCTACAATGAGCAGTTCTTC. It codes for CASSVDYGTPTYNEQFF. The chain joins TRBV9 to TRBJ2-1, with TRBD2 as a possible D gene (6 bases). Germline V gene sequence: CDR1 SGDLS, CDR2 YYNGEE. The CDR3 runs 17 residues. V was pared by 0 bases and J by 2 bases, with 15 bases between.

The CDR3 DNA follows: TGTGCCAGCAGTTTACTCTCGACAGTCAACACTGAAGCTTTCTTT. This gives the protein CASSLLSTVNTEAFF. This chain uses TRBV27 with TRBJ1-1; possibly TRBD1 for D (5 bases). There are 15 residues in the CDR3. V lost 2 bases and J 2 bases, leaving 12 bases between the germline ends. Germline CDR1 MNHEY, CDR2 SMNVEV (reference sequence).

This rearrangement joins TRBV28 to TRBJ1-1; tentatively, D is TRBD1 (5 bases). V lost 5 bases and J 1 base, leaving 11 bases between the germline ends. There are 14 residues in the CDR3. Germline CDR1 MDHEN, CDR2 SYDVKM. The CDR3 region is CASSLIDRNTEAFF. DNA of the CDR3: TGTGCCAGCAGTCTCATTGACAGGAACACTGAAGCTTTCTTT.

The CDR3 is CASSRQVETEAFF. The CDR3 region has the DNA TGTGCCAGCAGCAGACAAGTAGAGACTGAAGCTTTCTTT. This chain uses TRBV9 with TRBJ1-1; D remains ambiguous. Between the trimmed V and J ends, which lost 4 bases and 5 bases, there was a span of 12 bases. The CDR3 is made up of 13 amino acids. Germline values: CDR1 SGDLS, CDR2 YYNGEE. Looking up the rest from reference TRBV9 and TRBJ1-1 gives the full variable domain: DSGVTQTPKHLITATGQRVTLRCSPRSGDLSVYWYQQSLDQGLQFLIQYYNGEERAKGNILERFSAQQFPDLHSELNLSSLELGDSALYFCASSRQVETEAFFGQGTRLTVV.